This T cell receptor (beta chain) was captured by sequencing in a study of vaccination and CD4 T cells after COVID-19. Study-wide findings and caveats: Median SARS-CoV-2-reactive clonotype numbers went from roughly 19 to 38; this increase was not significant.

Noted treatment: roughly nine-day PBMC culture with coronavirus spike peptide pools or control peptides (ViraFEST assay). The collection of CD4+ T cells from the unexposed donor took place before the COVID-19 pandemic (2011-2018). About 2 million PBMCs were grown per well alongside about 10 IU/ml IL-2 and about 9.5 ug/ml peptide pools. Germline lookup yields CDR1 MNHEY and CDR2 SVGAGI. Trimming took 0 bases from V and 4 from J, leaving 18 bases between them. The CDR3 runs to 17 residues. This clonotype was detected only a few times. Its antigen is still unknown. Cultured CD4+ T cell DNA underwent sequencing with the Oncomine TCR Beta short-read assay. TCRdb reanalysed the PCR reads using MiXCR and keeps one entry per CDR3 protein. The sample carries approximately 7,300 distinct CDR3 sequences, 35% to 45% recorded once.

The chain links TRBV6-5 to TRBJ1-1, with D perhaps TRBD1 (5 bases). The sequence was obtained from a human donor in good health. Sequenced sample: CD4+ T cells from blood, cultured in vitro. The CDR3 is CASSYSNNPHRPTEAFF. CDR3 nucleotides: TGTGCCAGCAGTTACTCCAACAACCCTCACAGGCCCACTGAAGCTTTCTTT.